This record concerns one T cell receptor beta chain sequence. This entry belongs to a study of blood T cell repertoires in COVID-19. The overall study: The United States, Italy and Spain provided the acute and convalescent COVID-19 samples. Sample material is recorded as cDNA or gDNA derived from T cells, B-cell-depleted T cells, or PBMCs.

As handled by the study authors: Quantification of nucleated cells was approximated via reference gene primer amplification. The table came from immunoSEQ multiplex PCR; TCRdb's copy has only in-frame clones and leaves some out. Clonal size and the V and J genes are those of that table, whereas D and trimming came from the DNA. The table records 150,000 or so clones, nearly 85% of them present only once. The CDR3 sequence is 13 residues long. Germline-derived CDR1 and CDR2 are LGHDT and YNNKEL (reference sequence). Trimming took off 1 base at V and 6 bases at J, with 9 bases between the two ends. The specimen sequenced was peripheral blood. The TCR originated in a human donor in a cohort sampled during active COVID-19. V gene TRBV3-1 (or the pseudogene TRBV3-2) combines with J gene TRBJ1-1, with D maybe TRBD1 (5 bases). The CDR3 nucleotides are TGTGCCAGCAGCCAAGGGGGGGTGCCTGAAGCTTTCTTT. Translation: CASSQGGVPEAFF.